The clone carrying this T cell receptor beta chain was counted a few times. Antigen unknown. These data come from a study of T cells in Graves' hyperthyroidism and ophthalmopathy. Trimming shortened V by 0 bases and J by 7 bases, and 19 bases separated the two germline ends. The CDR3 contains 17 residues. Looked up from germline, CDR1 is MNHEY and CDR2 is SVGEGT. Study-wide results and caveats: Ophthalmopathy prediction by the model preceded onset by a median about 6 months.

The source material, RNA transcripts, was used to amplify TCR beta CDR3 regions. First-round RT-PCR of the TCR CDR3 relied on the HTBI primer set. TCRdb reanalysed the multiplex PCR reads using MiXCR and keeps one entry per CDR3 protein. The sample yields 600,000 to 650,000 distinct CDR3 sequences, around 15% seen once. Graves' hyperthyroidism is called stable when ophthalmopathy does not progress within 18 months. It was 10 ml of fresh peripheral blood that supplied the PBMCs. This TCR derives from a woman between 25 and 40 years old with Graves' hyperthyroidism. The chain links TRBV6-2 or TRBV6-3 to TRBJ2-1; TRBD1 or TRBD2 may be the D gene (5 bases each). The sequenced sample consisted of blood. The CDR3 sequence: CASSYSRVRLGVNEQFF. CDR3 bases: TGTGCCAGCAGTTACTCGAGGGTCCGGCTGGGGGTGAATGAGCAGTTCTTC.